A selection of T cell receptor beta chains follows, all from one sample in a study of T cells in Graves' hyperthyroidism and ophthalmopathy. TCRdb reprocessed the multiplex PCR reads with MiXCR, giving one entry per CDR3 protein. This sample has roughly 240,000 distinct CDR3 sequences, with almost 25% found just once. Source material: blood. These receptor sequences come from a woman between 40 and 55 years old with Graves' ophthalmopathy. Each CDR3 is given with its conserved first and last residue. The D gene is left open where the match is weak. Clone sizes are shown as once, few, many, or a class for an expanded clone.

V gene	J gene	clone size	D gene	CDR3 DNA	CDR3 protein
TRBV11-2	TRBJ1-5	many	-	TGTGCCAGCAGCTTAGGGGGGCCTGGGAGCAATCAGCCCCAGCATTTT	CASSLGGPGSNQPQHF
TRBV12-3/TRBV12-4	TRBJ2-5	many	TRBD1	TGTGCCAGCAGTACCCGGGACAGGGCTCAAGAGACCCAGTACTTC	CASSTRDRAQETQYF
TRBV30	TRBJ1-1	many	-	TGTGCCTGGATGGAGGTGGGCACTGAAGCTTTCTTT	CAWMEVGTEAFF
TRBV27	TRBJ2-7	many	-	TGTGCCAGCAGTCCGGAACATGGCTCCTACGAGCAGTACTTC	CASSPEHGSYEQYF
TRBV28	TRBJ2-6	many	-	TGTGCCAGCAGTCCCCACGGGACGGGGGCCAACGTCCTGACTTTC	CASSPHGTGANVLTF
TRBV24-1	TRBJ2-2	many	TRBD1	TGTGCCACCAGTGACACCCGGACAGGGGTCAGGAACACCGGGGAGCTGTTTTTT	CATSDTRTGVRNTGELFF
TRBV28	TRBJ1-6	many	TRBD1	TGTGCCAGCAGAGAGGGACAGAGCGGGTCACCCCTCCACTTT	CASREGQSGSPLHF
TRBV4-2	TRBJ2-2	many	-	TGTGCCAGCAGCCAAGATGAGGGGGATAGCACCGGGGAGCTGTTTTTT	CASSQDEGDSTGELFF
TRBV29-1	TRBJ1-1	many	TRBD1	TGCAGCTCATGGACAGGGGGCTTGAACACTGAAGCTTTCTTT	CSSWTGGLNTEAFF
TRBV7-9	TRBJ1-2	many	-	TGTGCCAGCAGTTCTCGGACAGCCGGGATCTATGGCTACACCTTC	CASSSRTAGIYGYTF
TRBV3-1	TRBJ2-5	many	TRBD2	TGTGCCAGCAGCCAAGGCCTAGCGGGAGCGGCGGAGACCCAGTACTTC	CASSQGLAGAAETQYF
TRBV6-1	TRBJ1-6	many	-	TGTGCCAGCAGTGAAGGCGGGAATTCACCCCTCCACTTT	CASSEGGNSPLHF
TRBV5-1	TRBJ1-3	many	-	TGCGCCAGCAGCCCAGAGACAGGCCCTGGAAACACCATATATTTT	CASSPETGPGNTIYF